The TCR beta chain described here comes from a study of blood T cell repertoires in COVID-19. Study-wide background: The United States, Italy and Spain provided the acute and convalescent COVID-19 samples. Sources were T cells, B-cell-depleted T cells, or PBMCs; the material itself was cDNA or gDNA.

In the authors' workflow: Cell counts per sample came from amplifying reference gene primers. TCRdb's copy holds only in-frame clones and misses some; the assay was immunoSEQ multiplex PCR. V, J and clone size reflect that table, while D and trimming were determined from the DNA. The sample gives about 360,000 clones, more than 75% of which show up once; roughly 2% is in the top ten. Residents of 24 US areas, aged about 18 to 95 years, made up the participants. V shed 5 bases and J 2 bases; nucleotides not matched to a gene: 10. Looked up from germline, CDR1 is SEHNR and CDR2 is FQNEAQ (reference sequence). This CDR3 region has 16 residues.

The sample comprised PBMCs or T cells enriched from blood (not recorded which). The chain links TRBV7-9 to TRBJ2-7; TRBD1 agrees at 9 bases. The clonotype comes from a man aged 40-49 years in a cohort exposed to, infected with or recovered from COVID-19 (not recorded which). CDR3: CASSRTGTGSAYEQYF. Written as DNA, the CDR3 is TGTGCCAGCAGCCGCACGGGGACAGGGAGCGCCTACGAGCAGTACTTC. Full variable domain (remainder filled in from reference TRBV7-9 and TRBJ2-7): DTGVSQNPRHKITKRGQNVTFRCDPISEHNRLYWYRQTLGQGPEFLTYFQNEAQLEKSRLLSDRFSAERPKGSFSTLEIQRTEQGDSAMYLCASSRTGTGSAYEQYFGPGTRLTVT.